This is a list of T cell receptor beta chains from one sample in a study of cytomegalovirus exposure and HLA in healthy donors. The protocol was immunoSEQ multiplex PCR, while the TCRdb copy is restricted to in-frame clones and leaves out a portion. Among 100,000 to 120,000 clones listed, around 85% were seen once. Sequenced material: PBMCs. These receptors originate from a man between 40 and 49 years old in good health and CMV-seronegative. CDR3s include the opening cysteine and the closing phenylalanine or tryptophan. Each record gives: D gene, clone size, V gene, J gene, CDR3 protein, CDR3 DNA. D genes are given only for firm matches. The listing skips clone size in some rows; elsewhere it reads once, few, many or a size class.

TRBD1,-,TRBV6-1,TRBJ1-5,CASSDRGEQPQHF,TGTGCCAGCAGTGACAGGGGGGAGCAGCCCCAGCATTTT
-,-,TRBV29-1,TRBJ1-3,CSVAQGLAGLNTIYF,TGCAGCGTTGCACAGGGATTAGCGGGTTTAAACACCATATATTTT
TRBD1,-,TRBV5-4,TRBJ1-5,CASSSDREEYQPQHF,TGTGCCAGCAGCTCTGACAGGGAGGAATATCAGCCCCAGCATTTT
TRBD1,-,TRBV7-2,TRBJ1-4,CASSSRTGPNEKLFF,TGTGCCAGCAGCTCGCGGACAGGGCCTAATGAAAAACTGTTTTTT
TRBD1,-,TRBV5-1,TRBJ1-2,CASSSPGQGEQGYTF,TGCGCCAGCAGCTCTCCGGGACAGGGGGAGCAGGGCTACACCTTC
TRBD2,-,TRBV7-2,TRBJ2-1,CASSPLAGGTRNEQFF,TGTGCCAGCAGCCCGCTAGCGGGGGGGACCCGAAATGAGCAGTTCTTC
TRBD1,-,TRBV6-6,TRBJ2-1,CAIGTGVGDEQFF,TGTGCCATCGGGACAGGGGTTGGAGATGAGCAGTTCTTC
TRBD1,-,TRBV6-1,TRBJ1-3,CASSVGDSPLSGNTIYF,TGTGCCAGCAGTGTTGGGGACAGTCCCCTTTCGGGAAACACCATATATTTT
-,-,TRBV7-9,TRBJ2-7,CASSPPGYEQYF,TGTGCCAGCAGCCCACCGGGCTACGAGCAGTACTTC
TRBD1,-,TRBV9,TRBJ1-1,CASSVGGQGGTEAFF,TGTGCCAGCAGCGTAGGGGGACAGGGGGGCACTGAAGCTTTCTTT
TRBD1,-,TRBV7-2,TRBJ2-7,CASSSTRDRVYEQYF,TGTGCCAGCAGCTCGACCCGGGACAGGGTTTACGAGCAGTACTTC
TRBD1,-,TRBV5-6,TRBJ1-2,CASSGTGVGYTF,TGTGCCAGCAGCGGGACAGGGGTCGGCTACACCTTC
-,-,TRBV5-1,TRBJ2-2,CASSPYTGELFF,TGCGCCAGCAGCCCATACACCGGGGAGCTGTTTTTT
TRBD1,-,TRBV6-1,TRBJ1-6,CASRSPGQGISPLHF,TGTGCCAGCAGATCACCGGGACAGGGGATTTCACCCCTCCACTTT
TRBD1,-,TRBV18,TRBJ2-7,CASTRTGNYEQYF,TGTGCCAGCACCCGGACAGGAAACTACGAGCAGTACTTC
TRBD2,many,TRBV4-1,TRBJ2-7,CASSQLLAGGPDEQYF,TGCGCCAGCAGCCAGCTCCTAGCGGGGGGGCCGGACGAGCAGTACTTC
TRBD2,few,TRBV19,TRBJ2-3,CASISGGGDTQYF,TGTGCCAGTATTAGCGGGGGGGGAGATACGCAGTATTTT
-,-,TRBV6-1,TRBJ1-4,CASSGLGFLRVGNEKLFF,TGTGCCAGCAGTGGCCTCGGATTCCTCAGGGTGGGTAATGAAAAACTGTTTTTT
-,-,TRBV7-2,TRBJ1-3,CASSPPGLGNTIYF,TGTGCCAGCAGCCCGCCAGGGTTAGGAAACACCATATATTTT
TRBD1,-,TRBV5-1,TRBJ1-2,CASSLGDRNYGYTF,TGCGCCAGCAGCTTGGGGGACAGAAACTATGGCTACACCTTC
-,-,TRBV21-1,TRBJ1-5,CASSKAPGEHSNQPQHF,TGTGCCAGCAGCAAAGCGCCAGGGGAACATAGCAATCAGCCCCAGCATTTT
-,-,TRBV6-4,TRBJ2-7,CASNVSPRCEQYF,TGTGCCAGCAATGTTTCCCCCAGATGCGAGCAGTACTTC
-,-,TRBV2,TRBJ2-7,CANPEPAGGGEQYF,TGTGCCAACCCCGAACCAGCCGGGGGAGGCGAGCAGTACTTC
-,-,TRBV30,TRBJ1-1,CAWRKTGNTEAFF,TGTGCCTGGAGAAAAACAGGGAACACTGAAGCTTTCTTT
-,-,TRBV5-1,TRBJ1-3,CASSFGRDGSSGNTIYF,TGCGCCAGCAGCTTCGGGCGGGACGGGTCCTCTGGAAACACCATATATTTT
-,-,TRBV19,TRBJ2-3,CASKLLAGTDTQYF,TGTGCCAGTAAATTATTGGCGGGCACAGATACGCAGTATTTT
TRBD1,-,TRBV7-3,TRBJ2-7,CASSLGQGLTYEQYF,TGTGCCAGCAGCTTGGGACAGGGGCTTACCTACGAGCAGTACTTC
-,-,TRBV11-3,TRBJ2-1,CASSLGTREQFF,TGTGCCAGCAGCTTAGGGACTCGTGAGCAGTTCTTC
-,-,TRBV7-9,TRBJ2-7,CASSLARPTGLGEQYF,TGTGCCAGCAGCTTAGCGCGTCCTACAGGGTTAGGAGAGCAGTACTTC
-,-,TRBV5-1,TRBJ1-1,CASSLGAGDTEAFF,TGCGCCAGCAGCTTGGGGGCGGGGGACACTGAAGCTTTCTTT
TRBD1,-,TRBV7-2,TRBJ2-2,CASKGDSSNTGELFF,TGTGCCAGCAAGGGGGACAGTTCTAACACCGGGGAGCTGTTTTTT
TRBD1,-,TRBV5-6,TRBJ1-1,CASSFGQARTEAFF,TGTGCCAGCAGCTTCGGACAGGCACGGACTGAAGCTTTCTTT
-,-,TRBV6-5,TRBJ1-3,CASSTTGKSGNTIYF,TGTGCCAGCAGTACAACAGGGAAATCCGGAAACACCATATATTTT
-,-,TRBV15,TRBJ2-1,CATSPGTFNEQFF,TGTGCCACCAGCCCGGGGACTTTCAATGAGCAGTTCTTC
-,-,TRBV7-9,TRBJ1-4,CASSSREGKLFF,TGTGCCAGCAGCTCCCGAGAGGGAAAACTGTTTTTT
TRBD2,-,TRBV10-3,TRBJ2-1,CASQANLGGSEFF,TGTGCCTCCCAGGCCAATCTCGGGGGGTCGGAGTTCTTC
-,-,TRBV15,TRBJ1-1,CATSRDPTGTEAFF,TGTGCCACCAGCCGCGACCCTACCGGGACTGAAGCTTTCTTT
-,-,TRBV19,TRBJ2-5,CASSRGLMKETQYF,TGTGCCAGTAGTAGGGGACTGATGAAAGAGACCCAGTACTTC
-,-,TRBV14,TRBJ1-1,CASSQVGGGTEAFF,TGTGCCAGCAGCCAAGTCGGGGGAGGCACTGAAGCTTTCTTT
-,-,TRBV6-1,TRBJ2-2,CASSGRGNTGELFF,TGTGCCAGCAGTGGGAGGGGGAACACCGGGGAGCTGTTTTTT
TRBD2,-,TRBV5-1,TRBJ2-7,CASSLDGTTYEQYF,TGCGCCAGCAGCTTGGATGGGACTACCTACGAGCAGTACTTC
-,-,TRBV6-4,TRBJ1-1,CASSATGNTEAFF,TGTGCCAGCAGCGCGACGGGGAACACTGAAGCTTTCTTT